This TCR beta chain was identified during a study of cytomegalovirus exposure and HLA in healthy donors. The PCR ran on 60 Vbeta and 13 Jbeta primers. Libraries were prepared by immunoSEQ multiplex PCR; TCRdb keeps only in-frame clonotypes and omits some of them. This table holds roughly 130,000 clones, roughly 83% found once. Remarks on this clone: Its matching antigen is unknown.

Study results and caveats: The authors later found HLA-associated TCR beta chains more clonally expanded than equally common others.

The germline V and J ends were trimmed by 0 bases and 9 bases, with 14 bases remaining between them. The CDR3 length is 14 residues. The germline V gene has CDR1 LGHNA and CDR2 YSLEER. This sequence originates from a girl aged 2 to 9 in good health and CMV-seronegative. This rearrangement joins TRBV4-3 to TRBJ2-5; D unresolved. The sequenced material came from PBMCs. The DNA for the CDR3 is TGCGCCAGCAGCCAAGATCCTATATCGAGGCCCCAGTACTTC. Protein sequence: CASSQDPISRPQYF.